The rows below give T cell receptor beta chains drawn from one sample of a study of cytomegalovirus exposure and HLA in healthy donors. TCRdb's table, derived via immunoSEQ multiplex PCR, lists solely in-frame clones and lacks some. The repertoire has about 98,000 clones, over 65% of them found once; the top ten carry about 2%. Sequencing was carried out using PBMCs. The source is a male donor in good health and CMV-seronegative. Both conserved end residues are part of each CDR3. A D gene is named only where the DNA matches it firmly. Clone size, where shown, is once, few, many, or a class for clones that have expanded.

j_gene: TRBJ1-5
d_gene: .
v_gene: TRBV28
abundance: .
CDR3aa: CASSFIGLAGGAGPQPQHF
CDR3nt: TGTGCCAGCAGCTTTATAGGACTGGCCGGGGGAGCTGGACCACAGCCCCAGCATTTT

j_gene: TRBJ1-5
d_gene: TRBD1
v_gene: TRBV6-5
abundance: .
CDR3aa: CASSSDRGGNQPQHF
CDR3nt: TGTGCCAGCAGCAGCGACAGGGGGGGGAATCAGCCCCAGCATTTT

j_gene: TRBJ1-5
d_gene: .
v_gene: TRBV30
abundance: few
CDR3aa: CAWSLAKNQPQHF
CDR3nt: TGTGCCTGGAGTTTAGCTAAGAATCAGCCCCAGCATTTT

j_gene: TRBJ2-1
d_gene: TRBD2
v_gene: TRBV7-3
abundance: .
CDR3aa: CASSRGTSGANEQFF
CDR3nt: TGTGCCAGCAGCCGAGGGACTAGCGGAGCCAATGAGCAGTTCTTC

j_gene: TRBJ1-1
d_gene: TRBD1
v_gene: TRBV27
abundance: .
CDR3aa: CASSSVMFDRGVNTEAFF
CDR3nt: TGTGCCAGCAGTTCCGTAATGTTCGACAGGGGGGTGAACACTGAAGCTTTCTTT

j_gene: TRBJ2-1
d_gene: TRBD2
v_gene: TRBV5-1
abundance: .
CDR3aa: CASSLWGSLAGTYNEQFF
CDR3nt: TGCGCCAGCAGCTTGTGGGGGAGTTTAGCGGGCACCTACAATGAGCAGTTCTTC

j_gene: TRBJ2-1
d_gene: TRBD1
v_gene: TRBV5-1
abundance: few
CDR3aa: CASSPGTGFFNEQFF
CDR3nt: TGCGCCAGCAGCCCCGGGACAGGGTTTTTCAATGAGCAGTTCTTC

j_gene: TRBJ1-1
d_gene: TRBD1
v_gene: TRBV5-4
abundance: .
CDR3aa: CASSFRTGNTEAFF
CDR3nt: TGTGCCAGCAGCTTCCGGACAGGGAACACTGAAGCTTTCTTT

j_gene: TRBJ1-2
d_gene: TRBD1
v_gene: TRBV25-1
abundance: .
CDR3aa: CASMDYGTGYGYTF
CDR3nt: TGTGCCAGCATGGATTACGGGACAGGCTATGGCTACACCTTC

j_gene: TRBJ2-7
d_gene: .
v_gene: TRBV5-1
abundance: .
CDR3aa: CASRQISGYEQYF
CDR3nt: TGCGCCAGCAGACAGATTTCCGGCTACGAGCAGTACTTC

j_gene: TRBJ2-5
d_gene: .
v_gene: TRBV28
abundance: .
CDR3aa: CASSLPGLQTQYF
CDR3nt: TGTGCCAGCAGTTTGCCGGGGTTGCAGACCCAGTACTTC

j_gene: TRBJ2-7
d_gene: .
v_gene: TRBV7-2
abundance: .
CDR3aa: CASSRLVIDEQYF
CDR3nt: TGTGCCAGCAGCCGACTAGTTATCGACGAGCAGTACTTC

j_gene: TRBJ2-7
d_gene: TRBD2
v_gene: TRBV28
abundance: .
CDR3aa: CASRSPPRGGRASLYEQYF
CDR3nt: TGTGCCAGCAGATCCCCGCCCCGAGGCGGGAGGGCCTCTTTATACGAGCAGTACTTC

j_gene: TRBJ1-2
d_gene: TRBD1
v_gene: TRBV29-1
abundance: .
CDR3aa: CSVEELRDRGRYYGYTF
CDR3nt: TGCAGCGTTGAAGAACTACGTGACAGGGGGCGGTACTATGGCTACACCTTC

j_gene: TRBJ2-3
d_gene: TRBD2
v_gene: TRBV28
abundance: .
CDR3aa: CASSTTSGRGTDTQYF
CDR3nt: TGTGCCAGCAGCACGACTAGCGGGAGGGGCACAGATACGCAGTATTTT

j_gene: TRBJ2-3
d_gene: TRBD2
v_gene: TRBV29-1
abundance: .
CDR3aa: CSVGLAGLTLSTDTQYF
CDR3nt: TGCAGCGTAGGACTAGCGGGACTTACACTAAGCACAGATACGCAGTATTTT

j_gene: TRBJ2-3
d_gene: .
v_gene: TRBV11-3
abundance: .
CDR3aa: CASSLGRQEDTQYF
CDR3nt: TGTGCCAGCAGCTTAGGAAGACAGGAGGATACGCAGTATTTT

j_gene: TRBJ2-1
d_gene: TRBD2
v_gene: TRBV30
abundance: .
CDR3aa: CAWVAKLAEIYNEQFF
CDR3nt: TGTGCCTGGGTGGCAAAGCTAGCGGAGATCTACAATGAGCAGTTCTTC

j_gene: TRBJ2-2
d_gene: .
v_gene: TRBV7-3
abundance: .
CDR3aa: CASSSVGGELFF
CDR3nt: TGTGCCAGCAGCTCGGTCGGCGGGGAGCTGTTTTTT

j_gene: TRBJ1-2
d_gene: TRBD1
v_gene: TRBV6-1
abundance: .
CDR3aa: CASTLGTGGFYGYTF
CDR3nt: TGTGCCAGCACCCTGGGGACAGGGGGGTTCTATGGCTACACCTTC

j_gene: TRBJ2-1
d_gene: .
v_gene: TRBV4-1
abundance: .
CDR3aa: CASRSSYRDIYNEQFF
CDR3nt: TGCGCCAGCCGATCGAGTTACCGGGACATATACAATGAGCAGTTCTTC

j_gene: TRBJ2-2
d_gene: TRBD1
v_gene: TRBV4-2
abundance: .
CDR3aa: CASSRLQGAGGELFF
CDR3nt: TGTGCCAGCAGCCGACTCCAGGGGGCCGGCGGGGAGCTGTTTTTT

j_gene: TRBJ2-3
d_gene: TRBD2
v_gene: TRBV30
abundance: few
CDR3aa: CAWSVGLAGEDTQYF
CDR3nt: TGTGCCTGGAGTGTGGGACTAGCGGGAGAAGATACGCAGTATTTT

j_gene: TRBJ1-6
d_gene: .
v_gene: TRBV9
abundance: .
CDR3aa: CASSVRPGVDNSPLHF
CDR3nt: TGTGCCAGCAGCGTCCGCCCGGGGGTCGATAATTCACCCCTCCACTTT

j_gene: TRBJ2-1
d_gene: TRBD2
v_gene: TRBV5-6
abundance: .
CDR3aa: CASSSGTSSYNEQFF
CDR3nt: TGTGCCAGCAGCTCAGGGACTAGCTCCTACAATGAGCAGTTCTTC